Reported below is one TCR beta chain. Antigen unknown. This sample was taken from a study of cytomegalovirus exposure and HLA in healthy donors. Study information: Out of 150 million to 200 million T cells, an earlier analysis found some 110 million unique TCR beta sequences in total. Study observations and caveats: Segments of the TCR beta V type were, in most cases, productive about 90% or about 30% of the time in an earlier analysis. HLA restriction was apparent for most CMV-associated TCR beta chains in a later analysis.

Germline CDR1 is SGHVS and CDR2 is FQNEAQ. The CDR3 totals 18 residues. V was pared by 1 base and J by 5 bases, with 11 bases of the junction left unmatched. This cohort consisted of healthy bone marrow donors. Primers: 60 Vbeta forward and 13 Jbeta reverse. Produced via immunoSEQ multiplex PCR; TCRdb's table is partial and in-frame only. Of about 31,000 clones listed, 55% to 80% are singletons. The origin of this receptor is a man aged 40-55 years in good health and CMV-seropositive. The specimen was PBMCs. This chain links TRBV7-8 with TRBJ2-3; 11 bases are a match to TRBD2. This CDR3 is CASSLGRMGLAVRDTQYF. Here the CDR3 DNA reads TGTGCCAGCAGCTTAGGCCGGATGGGACTAGCGGTAAGAGATACGCAGTATTTT. The variable domain in full, completed from reference TRBV7-8 and TRBJ2-3, reads GAGVSQSPRYKVAKRGQDVALRCDPISGHVSLFWYQQALGQGPEFLTYFQNEAQLDKSGLPSDRFFAERPEGSVSTLKIQRTQQEDSAVYLCASSLGRMGLAVRDTQYFGPGTRLTVL.